This section outlines one T cell receptor beta chain sequence together with its context. Its antigen remains unknown. The hyperthyroidism patients had all been newly diagnosed, and their disease duration was under 2 months. Their ages ranged from 18 to 65 years. Exclusion criteria comprised uncontrolled infection, other autoimmune disease, pregnancy or lactation. Diagnoses were established using clinical symptoms, serum thyroxine and TRAb, thyroid ultrasound and orbital computed tomography. The V segment lost 5 bases and the J segment 10 bases; nucleotides outside the gene matches: 5. In germline, CDR1 is SEHNR, CDR2 FQNEAQ (reference sequence). CDR3 size: 13 residues. This sample is drawn from a study of T cells in Graves' hyperthyroidism and ophthalmopathy. Whole-study findings and limits: Median prediction lead before ophthalmopathy onset was around 7 months with the model.

TCR beta CDR3 regions were amplified from RNA. In the first-round RT-PCR of the TCR CDR3, the HTBI primer set was used. Each CDR3 protein gets one entry after TCRdb re-called the multiplex PCR reads with MiXCR. Altogether around 540,000 distinct CDR3 sequences are present, 46% being singletons, with the ten largest covering 8.2%. Sample: peripheral blood or thyroid tissue (not recorded which). J is TRBJ2-7 and V is TRBV7-9; 13 nucleotides line up with TRBD2. The clonotype comes from a woman under 30 with Graves' hyperthyroidism. This chain's CDR3 is CASSVPGLAGQYF. For the CDR3, the DNA is TGTGCCAGCAGCGTACCGGGACTAGCGGGACAGTACTTC. The full variable domain, with the rest looked up from reference TRBV7-9 and TRBJ2-7, is DTGVSQNPRHKITKRGQNVTFRCDPISEHNRLYWYRQTLGQGPEFLTYFQNEAQLEKSRLLSDRFSAERPKGSFSTLEIQRTEQGDSAMYLCASSVPGLAGQYFGPGTRLTVT.